These 26 T cell receptor beta chains share one sample of origin, sequenced in a study of OX40 agonist ivuxolimab in advanced cancers. Some clones are missing from TCRdb's copy, which holds only in-frame ones; the method was immunoSEQ multiplex PCR. The sample comprises 60,000 to 70,000 clones, roughly 80% of which are singletons, and about 1.2% rests with the top ten. Sequenced here: CD4+ or CD8+ T cells sorted from blood, sampled in a trial of the OX40 agonist ivuxolimab. The receptor set was obtained from an adult with an advanced solid tumor such as melanoma, head and neck, liver or kidney cancer.

The chain employs TRBV29-1 and TRBJ1-3; D remains unclear. Trimming pared 4 bases from V and 0 bases from J, leaving 7 bases between. In germline, CDR1 is SQVTM, CDR2 ANQGSEA. The CDR3 has 13 amino acids. CDR3 nucleotide sequence: TGCAGCGTTGGGACGGACTCTGGAAACACCATATATTTT. This encodes CSVGTDSGNTIYF.

The chain links TRBV5-1 to TRBJ2-3, with D tentatively TRBD1 (6 bases). From germline, CDR1 is SGHRS and CDR2 YFSETQ. Between the trimmed V and J ends, which lost 6 bases and 1 base, there was a span of 12 bases. CDR3 size: 14 residues. As DNA, the CDR3 is TGCGCCAGCAAAGGGGGTAGGGGCACAGATACGCAGTATTTT. The encoded protein is CASKGGRGTDTQYF. The full variable domain, its missing parts supplied by reference TRBV5-1 and TRBJ2-3, is KAGVTQTPRYLIKTRGQQVTLSCSPISGHRSVSWYQQTPGQGLQFLFEYFSETQRNKGNFPGRFSGRQFSNSRSEMNVSTLELGDSALYLCASKGGRGTDTQYFGPGTRLTVL.

The CDR3 spells CASSYRAGGTNNEQFF. CDR3 DNA: TGTGCCAGCAGTTACCGGGCAGGGGGGACAAACAATGAGCAGTTCTTC. The chain couples TRBV6-5 to TRBJ2-1; TRBD1 might be the D (7 bases). The V and J ends lost 2 bases and 5 bases respectively, with 16 bases between them. CDR1 is MNHEY and CDR2 is SVGAGI in the germline V gene. The CDR3 runs to 16 residues.

The V call is TRBV30, the J call TRBJ2-7; D is uncertain. Per the germline V gene, CDR1 is GTSNPN and CDR2 is SVGIG (reference sequence). This CDR3 contains 15 residues. Trimming pared 0 bases from V and 4 bases from J, leaving 16 bases between. The CDR3 here is CAWSVGLLMGYEQYF. The CDR3 nucleotides are TGTGCCTGGAGTGTAGGGCTCCTGATGGGTTACGAGCAGTACTTC.

This clone has only one observation. The V and J genes are TRBV11-2 and TRBJ1-3, with TRBD1 as a possible D gene (6 bases). The CDR3 spans 18 residues. V was pared by 3 bases and J by 5 bases, with 23 bases between. Germline CDR1 and CDR2: SGHAT and FQNNGV. CDR3 DNA sequence: TGTGCCAGCAGCTTGAGCGACGCTGAGGGGGGTTTTAGAAACACCATATATTTT. This sequence encodes CASSLSDAEGGFRNTIYF.

The V and J genes are TRBV19 and TRBJ2-7, with TRBD1 identical over 8 bases. The J segment lost 0 bases and the V segment lost 3 bases, leaving 1 base of the junction unmatched. CDR3 length: 14 amino acids. Germline values: CDR1 LNHDA, CDR2 SQIVND (reference sequence). The CDR3 sequence is CASSMGQDSYEQYF. CDR3 bases: TGTGCCAGTAGTATGGGACAGGACTCCTACGAGCAGTACTTC.

The chain joins TRBV14 to TRBJ2-6, with a tentative D call TRBD1 (5 bases). CDR1 is SGHDN and CDR2 is FVKESK in the germline V gene. The CDR3 consists of 14 residues. Trimming cost V 4 bases and J 4 bases, with 8 bases left between them. Written as DNA, the CDR3 is TGTGCCAGCAGCCGGACACTCGGGGCCAACGTCCTGACTTTC. Its protein product is CASSRTLGANVLTF. The complete variable domain, with remaining parts taken from reference TRBV14 and TRBJ2-6, reads EAGVTQFPSHSVIEKGQTVTLRCDPISGHDNLYWYRRVMGKEIKFLLHFVKESKQDESGMPNNRFLAERTGGTYSTLKVQPAELEDSGVYFCASSRTLGANVLTFGAGSRLTVL.

The chain uses TRBV5-4 and TRBJ1-1, with 10 bases aligning to TRBD1. There are 17 residues in the CDR3. Germline V gene lookup returns CDR1 SGHNT and CDR2 YYREEE (reference sequence). Germline trimming cut 0 bases from V and 0 bases from J; bases unmatched to any gene: 5. The CDR3 region has the DNA TGTGCCAGCAGCTTGGGGTCCGGGACAGGGGTGAACACTGAAGCTTTCTTT. Translation: CASSLGSGTGVNTEAFF.

This sequence joins TRBV7-9 and TRBJ2-5, with 11 bases lining up with TRBD1. The CDR3 consists of 16 residues. CDR1 SEHNR and CDR2 FQNEAQ come from the germline V gene (reference sequence). V trimming: 5 bases; J trimming: 1 base; junction bases outside the gene matches: 6. The CDR3 sequence: CASSPTGTGGQETQYF. CDR3 nucleotides: TGTGCCAGCAGCCCGACCGGGACAGGGGGCCAAGAGACCCAGTACTTC.

As for this clone: The germline gene is not matched at one end of the junction; a read error may be the cause. The chain uses TRBV5-4 and TRBJ2-4, with 16 bases matching TRBD2. This CDR3 is 19 amino acids long. Germline V gene lookup returns CDR1 SGHNT and CDR2 YYREEE (reference sequence). The CDR3 nucleotides read TGCGCCAGCACCCGGCGGGAGGGGACTAGCGGGGGGGCATTGAACATTCAGTACTTC. It translates to CASTRREGTSGGALNIQYF.

The CDR3: CASSLGSVNTEAFF. The CDR3 DNA reads TGTGCCAGCAGCTTAGGTTCCGTGAACACTGAAGCTTTCTTT. The chain combines TRBV11-2 with TRBJ1-1; no clear D gene. Germline loops: CDR1 SGHAT, CDR2 FQNNGV. CDR3 size: 14 residues. V was shortened by 1 base and J by 0 bases, with 6 bases between the two germline ends.

This chain joins TRBV18 and TRBJ2-7; 7 nucleotides align to TRBD1. J gave up 8 bases and V 5 bases, and 15 bases lay outside the gene matches. Looked up from germline, CDR1 is KGHSH and CDR2 is LQKENI. There are 15 residues in the CDR3. The CDR3 coding sequence is TGTGCCAGCTCAGGGGCCCTGACAGGGCAGGGCAAGCAGTACTTC. Translating it yields CASSGALTGQGKQYF.

The chain couples TRBV7-2 to TRBJ1-2; D possibly corresponds to TRBD1 (6 bases). Trimming removed 2 bases at V and 4 bases at J, with 11 bases between. Germline V gene lookup returns CDR1 SGHTA and CDR2 FQGNSA. This CDR3 comprises 14 residues. CDR3 nucleotides: TGTGCCAGCAGCTTACCGACAGGCTTCTATGGCTACACCTTC. As protein: CASSLPTGFYGYTF. Full variable domain (remainder filled in from reference TRBV7-2 and TRBJ1-2): GAGVSQSPSNKVTEKGKDVELRCDPISGHTALYWYRQSLGQGLEFLIYFQGNSAPDKSGLPSDRFSAERTGGSVSTLTIQRTQQEDSAVYLCASSLPTGFYGYTFGSGTRLTVV.

This chain joins TRBV9 and TRBJ2-3, with 10 bases aligning to TRBD2. The CDR3 has 19 amino acids. Germline CDR1 is SGDLS and CDR2 is YYNGEE. With V trimmed by 0 bases and J by 1 base, 11 bases remained unmatched. The DNA of the CDR3 is TGTGCCAGCAGCGTAGCCCCAGCGGGGGGGCGAGGGGGCACAGATACGCAGTATTTT. The encoded protein is CASSVAPAGGRGGTDTQYF.

The chain has TRBV2 and TRBJ1-2; the match to TRBD1 covers 10 bases. CDR1 SNHLY and CDR2 FYNNEI come from the germline V gene. The junction had 5 bases not matched to a gene; V was cut back by 6 bases and J by 4 bases. The CDR3 runs to 14 residues. For the CDR3, the DNA is TGTGCCAGCAGCCTGGGACAGGGGACCTATGGCTACACCTTC. Translating it yields CASSLGQGTYGYTF. Full variable domain (missing parts from reference TRBV2 and TRBJ1-2): EPEVTQTPSHQVTQMGQEVILRCVPISNHLYFYWYRQILGQKVEFLVSFYNNEISEKSEIFDDQFSVERPDGSNFTLKIRSTKLEDSAMYFCASSLGQGTYGYTFGSGTRLTVV.

J is TRBJ2-3 and V is TRBV6-1; D possibly corresponds to TRBD2 (6 bases). The V and J ends lost 8 bases and 4 bases respectively, with 16 bases between them. Germline CDR1 and CDR2: MNHNS and SASEGT. The CDR3 sequence is 14 residues long. The CDR3 protein is CASAHPGDPDTQYF. CDR3 coding DNA: TGTGCCAGCGCACACCCGGGAGACCCAGATACGCAGTATTTT.

V usage is TRBV5-5 and J usage is TRBJ1-3; D remains ambiguous. Trimming shortened V by 4 bases and J by 4 bases, and 18 bases separated the two germline ends. CDR3 length: 16 amino acids. Germline V gives CDR1 SGHKS, CDR2 YYEKEE (reference sequence). Here the CDR3 reads CASSTAPVTRGNTIYF. The CDR3 DNA reads as TGTGCCAGCAGCACTGCCCCGGTAACCCGGGGAAACACCATATATTTT.

This chain links TRBV7-2 with TRBJ1-4; D call uncertain. CDR1 is SGHTA and CDR2 is FQGNSA in the germline V gene. There are 15 residues in the CDR3. V lost 5 bases and J 0 bases, leaving 10 bases between the germline ends. The CDR3 loop is CASSPRGPTNEKLFF. The CDR3 DNA follows: TGTGCCAGCAGCCCCCGTGGACCAACTAATGAAAAACTGTTTTTT.

The chain combines TRBV10-2 with TRBJ2-5, with D hard to call. CDR3 size: 14 residues. Trimming took 0 bases from V and 2 from J, leaving 7 bases between them. CDR1 is WSHSY, CDR2 SAAADI, per germline. CDR3 in DNA: TGCGCCAGCAGTGAGTCGAACTTACAAGAGACCCAGTACTTC. Its protein product is CASSESNLQETQYF.

The chain uses TRBV4-1 and TRBJ2-5; D is unresolved. The CDR3 spans 14 residues. CDR1 MGHRA and CDR2 YSYEKL come from the germline V gene. V was trimmed by 1 base and J by 2 bases, leaving 8 bases between them. The CDR3 bases are TGCGCCAGCAGCCAAGGATTACGGCAAGAGACCCAGTACTTC. Its translation is CASSQGLRQETQYF.

V gene TRBV5-4 combines with J gene TRBJ1-5; D gene uncertain. Germline CDR1 and CDR2: SGHNT and YYREEE (reference sequence). The CDR3 extends over 15 amino acids. Trimming left V 3 bases short and J 2 bases short, with 12 bases between. The CDR3 is CASSSDPGGNQPQHF. The CDR3 DNA follows: TGTGCCAGCAGCTCGGACCCCGGGGGCAATCAGCCCCAGCATTTT.

This clone was picked up one time. This chain connects TRBV19 to TRBJ2-1, with TRBD1 matching over 9 bases. The CDR3 runs to 15 residues. The ends lost 5 bases at V and 7 bases at J; junction bases unmatched: 9. Germline-derived CDR1 and CDR2 are LNHDA and SQIVND (reference sequence). For the CDR3, the DNA is TGTGCCAGTAGTTCCGGACAGGGGAAGGGGAATGAGCAGTTCTTC. Translated, it gives CASSSGQGKGNEQFF.

This chain joins TRBV6-1 and TRBJ2-7, with D hard to call. V dropped 3 bases and J dropped 1 base, with 16 bases sitting between them. The CDR3 is 16 amino acids. Germline V gene lookup returns CDR1 MNHNS and CDR2 SASEGT. Here the CDR3 reads CASSDPTAALSYEQYF. The CDR3 region has the DNA TGTGCCAGCAGTGATCCTACGGCAGCCCTTTCCTACGAGCAGTACTTC.

This clone came up once. The chain recombines TRBV5-1 with TRBJ2-1, with D possibly being TRBD2 (5 bases). V shed 0 bases and J shed 7 bases, with 17 bases lying between them. The CDR3 length is 16 residues. Per the germline V gene, CDR1 is SGHRS and CDR2 is YFSETQ. Here the CDR3 DNA reads TGCGCCAGCAGCTTGGGGTGGACTTCCGTCCTGAATGAGCAGTTCTTC. Translation gives CASSLGWTSVLNEQFF.

The gene calls are TRBV2 and TRBJ1-5; no reliable D call. Germline CDR1 reads SNHLY; CDR2 reads FYNNEI. Between the trimmed V and J ends, which lost 0 bases and 3 bases, there was a span of 6 bases. The CDR3 spans 14 residues. In nucleotides, the CDR3 is TGTGCCAGCAGTGAAGCAGGCATCAATCAGCCCCAGCATTTT. It encodes CASSEAGINQPQHF.

This clone was seen ten or more times. The gene calls are TRBV10-3 and TRBJ1-1; 7 nucleotides align to TRBD1. The CDR3 length is 14 residues. Germline V gene sequence: CDR1 ENHRY, CDR2 SYGVKD. J was trimmed by 8 bases and V by 2 bases; bases with no gene match: 8. The chain's CDR3 is CAISEVRQGSEAFF. The CDR3 bases are TGTGCCATCAGTGAGGTACGACAGGGAAGCGAAGCTTTCTTT.